What follows describes a single T cell receptor (beta chain). This entry is derived from a study of OX40 agonist ivuxolimab in advanced cancers. The length of the CDR3 is 14 residues. Trimming removed 2 bases at V and 0 bases at J, with 8 bases between. CDR1 MNHEY and CDR2 SMNVEV come from the germline V gene (reference sequence). The table came from immunoSEQ multiplex PCR; TCRdb's copy has only in-frame clones and leaves some out. The sample has approximately 89,000 clones; around nine tenths are singletons. The chain couples TRBV27 to TRBJ2-7, with D possibly being TRBD2 (5 bases). This TCR was recovered from an adult with an advanced solid tumor such as melanoma, head and neck, liver or kidney cancer. The material was CD4+ or CD8+ T cells sorted from blood, obtained in a trial of the OX40 agonist ivuxolimab. In nucleotides, the CDR3 is TGTGCCAGCAGTTTAACGGGGTTCTCCTACGAGCAGTACTTC. Its protein is CASSLTGFSYEQYF.